Listed here are 9 T cell receptor beta chains from one sample, sequenced in a study of cytomegalovirus exposure and HLA in healthy donors. Researchers ran the PCR with 60 Vbeta and 13 Jbeta primers. Clones were read by immunoSEQ multiplex PCR, and TCRdb kept only the in-frame ones, dropping some. The table records approximately 150,000 clones, 72% of them present only once. The sequenced sample was PBMCs. The receptors stem from a human donor in good health.

J is TRBJ1-4 and V is TRBV6-5; D is perhaps TRBD1 (5 bases). CDR1 is MNHEY, CDR2 SVGAGI, per germline. The CDR3 totals 12 residues. V shed 6 bases and J shed 5 bases, with 7 bases lying between them. The CDR3 DNA follows: TGTGCCAGCAGAACAGGAAATGAAAAACTGTTTTTT. Its protein is CASRTGNEKLFF.

This chain joins TRBV25-1 and TRBJ1-6; D call uncertain. The CDR3 spans 12 residues. Trimming cost V 5 bases and J 16 bases, with 15 bases left between them. Germline V gives CDR1 MGHDK, CDR2 SYGVNS. The CDR3 here is CASSTRLPTLHF. CDR3 in DNA: TGTGCCAGCAGTACCAGACTGCCGACGCTCCACTTT.

The chain joins TRBV6-5 to TRBJ1-1, with D maybe TRBD1 (6 bases). Germline loops: CDR1 MNHEY, CDR2 SVGAGI. Trimming left V 2 bases short and J 5 bases short, with 12 bases between. The CDR3 contains 14 residues. The CDR3 protein is CASSYRAGATEAFF. The DNA for the CDR3 is TGTGCCAGCAGTTACCGGGCAGGGGCAACTGAAGCTTTCTTT.

This chain joins TRBV7-9 and TRBJ2-5, with TRBD1 matching 7 bases. V shed 5 bases, J shed 2 bases, and the junction held 2 bases outside the gene matches. This CDR3 comprises 13 residues. Germline CDR1 reads SEHNR; CDR2 reads FQNEAQ (reference sequence). CDR3 sequence (DNA): TGTGCCAGCAGCAGGGGACAGCAAGAGACCCAGTACTTC. Its protein product is CASSRGQQETQYF.

The chain has TRBV29-1 and TRBJ2-1; no definite D call. The V end was cut by 4 bases, the J end by 8 bases, with 12 bases between. CDR1 and CDR2 (germline): SQVTM, ANQGSEA. The CDR3 is 12 amino acids. CDR3 region: CSVGRTPDEQFF. CDR3 DNA sequence: TGCAGCGTTGGTCGTACTCCCGATGAGCAGTTCTTC.

The chain employs TRBV6-6 and TRBJ1-5; D is unclear. The CDR3 spans 13 residues. Per germline, CDR1 MNHNY and CDR2 SVGAGI (reference sequence). Trimming pared 5 bases from V and 6 bases from J, leaving 11 bases between. The DNA of the CDR3 is TGTGCCAGCAGTCCCGAGGTGGGTCAGCCCCAGCATTTT. The encoded protein is CASSPEVGQPQHF.

The rearrangement joins TRBV7-9 to TRBJ2-1, with a weak D call TRBD2 (5 bases). V lost 1 base, J lost 12 bases, and 10 bases lay in between. Germline CDR1 is SEHNR and CDR2 is FQNEAQ (reference sequence). There are 12 residues in the CDR3. The CDR3 sequence: CASSLEGRGQFF. CDR3 nucleotides: TGTGCCAGCAGCTTAGAGGGCCGGGGGCAGTTCTTC.

V is TRBV5-4 and J is TRBJ2-5; maybe TRBD2 (6 bases). CDR3 length equals 15 residues. The germline V gene has CDR1 SGHNT and CDR2 YYREEE (reference sequence). V gave up 4 bases and J gave up 3 bases, with 16 bases separating them. CDR3 loop: CASSAPPGEEETQYF. The CDR3 region has the DNA TGTGCCAGCAGCGCTCCCCCGGGGGAGGAAGAGACCCAGTACTTC.

The V gene is TRBV7-2, the J gene TRBJ1-5; 11 bases agree with TRBD1. The trim removed 4 bases at V and 6 bases at J, leaving 5 bases unmatched. CDR1 and CDR2 from the germline V gene are SGHTA and FQGNSA. The CDR3 is 15 residues long. The CDR3 protein is CASSSGQGARQPQHF. The CDR3 DNA reads as TGTGCCAGCAGCTCCGGACAGGGGGCTCGTCAGCCCCAGCATTTT. Using reference TRBV7-2 and TRBJ1-5 for the parts outside the CDR3, the full variable domain is GAGVSQSPSNKVTEKGKDVELRCDPISGHTALYWYRQSLGQGLEFLIYFQGNSAPDKSGLPSDRFSAERTGGSVSTLTIQRTQQEDSAVYLCASSSGQGARQPQHFGDGTRLSIL.